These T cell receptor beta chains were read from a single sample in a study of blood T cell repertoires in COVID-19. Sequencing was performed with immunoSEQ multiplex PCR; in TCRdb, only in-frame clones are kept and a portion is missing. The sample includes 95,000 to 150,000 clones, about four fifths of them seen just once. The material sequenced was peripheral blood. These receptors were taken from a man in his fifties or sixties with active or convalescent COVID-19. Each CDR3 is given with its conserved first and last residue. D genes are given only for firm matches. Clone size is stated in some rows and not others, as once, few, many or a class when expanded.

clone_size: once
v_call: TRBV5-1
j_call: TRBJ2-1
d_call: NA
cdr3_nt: TGCGCCAGCAGGGAGAGCTCCTACAATGAGCAGTTCTTC
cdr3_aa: CASRESSYNEQFF

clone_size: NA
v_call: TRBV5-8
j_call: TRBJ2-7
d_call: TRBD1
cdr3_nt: TGTGCCAGCAGCGGCATCCCGCCAGGGGGCCTCTCCTACGAGCAGTACTTC
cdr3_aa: CASSGIPPGGLSYEQYF

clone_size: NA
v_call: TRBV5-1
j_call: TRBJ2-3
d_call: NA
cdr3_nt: TGCGCCAGCAGCCCCCCGACTAGGGGAAGCGGGGATACGCAGTATTTT
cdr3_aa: CASSPPTRGSGDTQYF

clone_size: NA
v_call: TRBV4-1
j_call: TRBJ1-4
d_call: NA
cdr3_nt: TGCGCCAGCAGCCTGTTGTCTGATGAAAAACTGTTTTTT
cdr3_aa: CASSLLSDEKLFF

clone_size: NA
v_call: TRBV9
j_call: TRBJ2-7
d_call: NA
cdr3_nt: TGTGCCAGCAGCGTAGCCAGGGGGGACGAGCAGTACTTC
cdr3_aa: CASSVARGDEQYF

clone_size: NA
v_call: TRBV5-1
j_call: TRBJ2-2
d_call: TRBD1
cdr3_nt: TGCGCCAGCAGCGGGGACAGGGGCGACACCGGGGAGCTGTTTTTT
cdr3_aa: CASSGDRGDTGELFF

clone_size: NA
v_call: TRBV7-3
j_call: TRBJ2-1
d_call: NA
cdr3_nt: TGTGCCAGCAGCTTAAAACCGAGACTAGGTGGGTTTTACAATGAGCAGTTCTTC
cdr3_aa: CASSLKPRLGGFYNEQFF

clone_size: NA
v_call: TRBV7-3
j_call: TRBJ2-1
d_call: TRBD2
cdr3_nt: TGTGCCAGCAGCTTAGGGGTCACTAGCGGGCTAGGCGACAATGAGCAGTTCTTC
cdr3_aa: CASSLGVTSGLGDNEQFF

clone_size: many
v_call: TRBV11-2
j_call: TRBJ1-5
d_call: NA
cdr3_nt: TGTGCCAGCAGTTTCCGGGGTTTTAGCAATCAGCCCCAGCATTTT
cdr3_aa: CASSFRGFSNQPQHF

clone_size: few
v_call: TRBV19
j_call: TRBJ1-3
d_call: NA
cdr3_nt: TGTGCCAGTAGTCTCAGGGCCGCTGGATCTGGAAACACCATATATTTT
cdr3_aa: CASSLRAAGSGNTIYF

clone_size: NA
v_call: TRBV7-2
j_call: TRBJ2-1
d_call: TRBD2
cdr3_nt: TGTGCCAGCAGCTTTGATCCGGGAGGGTTCTACAATGAGCAGTTCTTC
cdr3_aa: CASSFDPGGFYNEQFF

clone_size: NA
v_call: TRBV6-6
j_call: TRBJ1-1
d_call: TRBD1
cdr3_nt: TGTGCCAGCAGTAAAAGACAGGGCATGAACACTGAAGCTTTCTTT
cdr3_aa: CASSKRQGMNTEAFF

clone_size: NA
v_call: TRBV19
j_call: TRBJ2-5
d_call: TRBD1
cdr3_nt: TGTGCCAGTAGTAGGTACAGGGGGAAGACCCAGTACTTC
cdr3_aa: CASSRYRGKTQYF

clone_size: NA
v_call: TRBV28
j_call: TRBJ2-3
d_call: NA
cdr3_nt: TGTGCCAGCAGTCCCAGGGGAGATACGCAGTATTTT
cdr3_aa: CASSPRGDTQYF

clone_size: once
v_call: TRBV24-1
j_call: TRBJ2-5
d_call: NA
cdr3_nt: TGTGCCACCAGTGATTTGGGACAGACAGAGACCCAGTACTTC
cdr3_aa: CATSDLGQTETQYF

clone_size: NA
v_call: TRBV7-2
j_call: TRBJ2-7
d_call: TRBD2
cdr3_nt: TGTGCCAGCAGCAAAGGGGCTAGCGGAGTATCAAAGTACTTC
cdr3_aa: CASSKGASGVSKYF

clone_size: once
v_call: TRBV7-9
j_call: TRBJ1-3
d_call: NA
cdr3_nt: TGTGCCAGCAGCTTAGGGGAGGACCCTGGAAACACCATATATTTT
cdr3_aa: CASSLGEDPGNTIYF

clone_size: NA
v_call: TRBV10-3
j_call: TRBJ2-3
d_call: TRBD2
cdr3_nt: TGTGCCATCAGTGAGCTAGCGGGAGGTGGAGATACGCAGTATTTT
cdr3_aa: CAISELAGGGDTQYF

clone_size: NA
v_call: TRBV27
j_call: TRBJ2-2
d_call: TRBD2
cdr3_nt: TGTGCCAGCAGTTTAGTGGGACTAACGAACACCGGGGAGCTGTTTTTT
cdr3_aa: CASSLVGLTNTGELFF

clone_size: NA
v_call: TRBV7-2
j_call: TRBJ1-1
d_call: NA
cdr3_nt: TGTGCCAGCATGGGGGGGCGAGACACTGAAGCTTTCTTT
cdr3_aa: CASMGGRDTEAFF

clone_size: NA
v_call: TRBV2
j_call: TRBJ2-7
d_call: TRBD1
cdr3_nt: TGTGCCAGCATCCGGACAGGGGTCTCGGGCGAGCAGTACTTC
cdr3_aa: CASIRTGVSGEQYF

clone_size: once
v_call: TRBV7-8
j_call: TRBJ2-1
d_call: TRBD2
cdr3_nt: TGTGCCAGCAGCTTGGTGGCGGGAGAAGGAAATGAGCAGTTCTTC
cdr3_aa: CASSLVAGEGNEQFF

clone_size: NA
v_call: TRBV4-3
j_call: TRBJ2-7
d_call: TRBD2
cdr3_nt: TGCGCCAGCAGCCATAGGACTAGGGACTCCTACGAGCAGTACTTC
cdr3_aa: CASSHRTRDSYEQYF

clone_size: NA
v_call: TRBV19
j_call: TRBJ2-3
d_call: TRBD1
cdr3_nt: TGTGCCAGTAAAACCAGGACAGGGGGCACAGATACGCAGTATTTT
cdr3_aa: CASKTRTGGTDTQYF

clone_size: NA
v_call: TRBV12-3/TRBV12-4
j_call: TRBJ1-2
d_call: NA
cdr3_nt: TGTGCCAGCAGCTACAGTGAGGGCTACACCTTC
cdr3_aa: CASSYSEGYTF

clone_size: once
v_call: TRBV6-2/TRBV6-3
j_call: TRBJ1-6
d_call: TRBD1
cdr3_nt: TGTGCCAGCAGTCATATATTCACAGGGGATTTGGGTAATTCACCCCTCCACTTT
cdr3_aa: CASSHIFTGDLGNSPLHF

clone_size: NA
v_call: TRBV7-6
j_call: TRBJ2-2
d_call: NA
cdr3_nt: TGTGCCAGCAGCCTAATCGTTTCCCAGAGCGCGAACACCGGGGAGCTGTTTTTT
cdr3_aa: CASSLIVSQSANTGELFF

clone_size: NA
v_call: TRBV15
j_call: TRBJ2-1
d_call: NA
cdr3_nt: TGTGCCACCAGCCGGGGACTGGTAGATTTAGGGCAGTTCTTC
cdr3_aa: CATSRGLVDLGQFF

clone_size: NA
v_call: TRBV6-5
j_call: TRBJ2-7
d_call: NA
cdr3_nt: TGTGCCAGCAGTTTCTATAGCGGTTCCTACGAGCAGTACTTC
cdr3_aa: CASSFYSGSYEQYF

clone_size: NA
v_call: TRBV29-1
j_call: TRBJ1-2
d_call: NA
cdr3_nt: TGCAGCGTCGCCGAGGCTGACTATGGCTACACCTTC
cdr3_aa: CSVAEADYGYTF

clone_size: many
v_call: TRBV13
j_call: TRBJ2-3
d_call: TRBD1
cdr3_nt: TGTGCCAGCAGCCCCCTTGGGACAGGGGCGCCTGGGCTCAGCACAGATACGCAGTATTTT
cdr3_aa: CASSPLGTGAPGLSTDTQYF

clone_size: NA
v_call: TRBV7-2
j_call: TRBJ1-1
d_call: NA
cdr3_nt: TGTGCCAGCAGCTTATGGGGTCGGGGTGCTGAAGCTTTCTTT
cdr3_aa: CASSLWGRGAEAFF

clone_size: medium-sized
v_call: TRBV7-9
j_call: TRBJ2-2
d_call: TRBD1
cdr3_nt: TGTGCCAGCAGCTCTGACAGGGGGCAGATAGAGACCGGGGAGCTGTTTTTT
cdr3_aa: CASSSDRGQIETGELFF